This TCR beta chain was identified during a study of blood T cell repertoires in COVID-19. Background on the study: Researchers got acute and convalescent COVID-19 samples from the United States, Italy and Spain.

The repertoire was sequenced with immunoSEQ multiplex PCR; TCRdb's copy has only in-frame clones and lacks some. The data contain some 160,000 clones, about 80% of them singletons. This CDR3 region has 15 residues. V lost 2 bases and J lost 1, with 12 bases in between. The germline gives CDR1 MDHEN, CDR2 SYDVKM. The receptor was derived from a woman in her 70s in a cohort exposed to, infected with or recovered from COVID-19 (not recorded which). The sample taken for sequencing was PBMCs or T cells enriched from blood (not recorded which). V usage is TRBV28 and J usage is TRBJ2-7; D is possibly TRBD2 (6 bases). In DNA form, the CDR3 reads TGTGCCAGCAGTTTAGGGACTCACAAGTCCTACGAGCAGTACTTC. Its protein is CASSLGTHKSYEQYF.